This T cell receptor beta chain originates from a study of T cell changes during pregnancy in multiple sclerosis. Here immunoSEQ multiplex PCR was the method, and the copy in TCRdb shows in-frame clones only, minus some. The sample holds approximately 130,000 clones, 96% seen once. The ends lost 4 bases at V and 5 bases at J; junction bases unmatched: 8. The CDR3 sequence is 16 residues long. CDR1 SGHTA and CDR2 FQGNSA come from the germline V gene. The receptor's source is a female donor with multiple sclerosis, enrolled in a pregnancy study. J is TRBJ2-2 and V is TRBV7-2; 9 positions match TRBD1. The sample consisted of peripheral blood, taken after pregnancy. Here the CDR3 DNA reads TGTGCCAGCAGCTCTGGGACAGGGTTTCCAACCGGGGAGCTGTTTTTT. Protein: CASSSGTGFPTGELFF.